This TCR beta chain was profiled in a study of shared clonotypes between healthy human individuals. Study outcomes and limitations: Naive subsets generally had larger estimated richness than memory subsets.

The V end lost 6 bases, the J end lost 1 base, and 12 bases lay between the germline ends. The CDR3 spans 14 residues. In germline, CDR1 is MGHRA, CDR2 YSYEKL. Clones were read by immunoSEQ multiplex PCR, and TCRdb kept only the in-frame ones, dropping some. Among hundreds of thousands of clones listed, roughly 95% were seen once. As concerns this clone: Antigen specificity is unknown.

Naive CD8 cells, CD45RO-negative and positively selected for CCR7, excluded terminally differentiated effector memory CD45RA+ cells. The V call is TRBV4-1, the J call TRBJ1-1, with unresolved D. The sequenced material came from naive CD8+ T cells sorted from blood. The TCR was taken from a woman in her twenties or thirties in good health. The CDR3 sequence: CASRGGTPNTEAFF. The CDR3 DNA reads TGCGCCAGCAGAGGAGGAACCCCGAACACTGAAGCTTTCTTT.